The T cell receptor beta chain described here comes from a study of cytomegalovirus exposure and HLA in healthy donors. Study outcomes and limitations: Being productive about 90% or about 30% of the time was typical of most TCR beta V segments in an earlier analysis.

This CDR3 region has 13 residues. V was shortened by 1 base and J by 5 bases, with 6 bases between the two germline ends. Germline assignment: CDR1 SGHTA and CDR2 FQGTGA. Points on this clone: What it binds is unknown.

The PCR made use of 60 Vbeta and 13 Jbeta primers. Sequenced by immunoSEQ multiplex PCR; TCRdb stores in-frame clones only, minus some. The sample shows about 100,000 clones, around 76% of them seen only once. Sequencing input: PBMCs. The V call is TRBV7-3, the J call TRBJ2-1; D call uncertain. The receptor was derived from a woman aged 60 to 75 in good health and CMV-seropositive. The CDR3 protein is CASSLNRDNEQFF. CDR3 nucleotides: TGTGCCAGCAGCTTAAACCGAGACAATGAGCAGTTCTTC.